Sequencing of this TCR beta chain was carried out in a study of CD8 T cells in ankylosing spondylitis. This clonotype was seen at least ten times. Its antigen is currently unknown. MiXCR, run by TCRdb on the 5' RACE reads, gives a single entry per CDR3 protein. The table includes hundreds of thousands of distinct CDR3 sequences, roughly 26% detected once. Points from the study as a whole: Ankylosing spondylitis blood seemed to carry a telltale TCR beta motif made of eight or nine highly homologous variants. Matched ankylosing spondylitis synovial fluid reportedly contained a significantly enriched population of disease-linked clones.

Sample: blood, either unsorted or a sorted T cell fraction (not recorded which). The TCR originated in a male donor with ankylosing spondylitis.

The DNA for the CDR3 is TGTGCCAGCAGTTATGGGGAAGAGACCCAGTACTTC. Protein sequence: CASSYGEETQYF. The rearrangement links TRBV2 to TRBJ2-5; no definite D call. The V end lost 5 bases, the J end lost 3 bases, and 7 bases lay between the germline ends. The length of the CDR3 is 12 residues. Germline V gene lookup returns CDR1 SNHLY and CDR2 FYNNEI.